The 24 T cell receptor beta chains below were found in one sample sequenced in a study of blood T cell repertoires in COVID-19. Data came from immunoSEQ multiplex PCR; TCRdb stores just in-frame clones and leaves some out. Here the sample spans roughly 290,000 clones, 70% to 90% being singletons. The specimen sequenced was PBMCs or T cells enriched from blood (not recorded which). The receptors were sampled from a woman aged 25 to 45 who had recovered from COVID-19.

V is TRBV9 and J is TRBJ1-5; possible D gene TRBD1, 6 bases. The CDR3 spans 14 residues. The V gene's germline CDR1 is SGDLS and CDR2 YYNGEE. V was shortened by 0 bases and J by 5 bases, with 9 bases between the two germline ends. CDR3 protein: CASSVAGAHQPQHF. The CDR3 DNA sequence: TGTGCCAGCAGCGTAGCAGGGGCCCATCAGCCCCAGCATTTT.

V gene TRBV28 combines with J gene TRBJ1-6; D call uncertain. The CDR3 spans 15 residues. The germline gives CDR1 MDHEN, CDR2 SYDVKM. V was pared by 7 bases and J by 2 bases, with 12 bases between. DNA for the CDR3: TGTGCCAGCATGGTAGATCTCGCCTATAATTCACCCCTCCACTTT. Protein sequence: CASMVDLAYNSPLHF.

The chain employs TRBV6-2 or TRBV6-3 and TRBJ2-1; D possibly corresponds to TRBD2 (6 bases). This CDR3 comprises 15 residues. V lost 2 bases to trimming and J lost 4 bases, with 12 bases between them. Germline CDR1 reads MNHEY; CDR2 reads SVGEGT. CDR3 loop: CASSYRGRPYNEQFF. CDR3 DNA: TGTGCCAGCAGTTACCGGGGGAGACCTTACAATGAGCAGTTCTTC.

This clone was found a few times. This chain joins TRBV28 and TRBJ1-5, with 8 nucleotides matching TRBD1. CDR1 MDHEN and CDR2 SYDVKM come from the germline V gene. This CDR3 is 24 amino acids long. Trimming removed 1 base from V and 0 bases from J; junction bases left unmatched: 26. CDR3 bases: TGTGCCAGCAGTTTATCCGACTCAGGGGGCAAGGCCGTACTGTGGTTCTATAGCAATCAGCCCCAGCATTTT. It translates to CASSLSDSGGKAVLWFYSNQPQHF.

In its sample, this clone was seen once. The rearrangement links TRBV19 to TRBJ1-2; 7 positions agree with TRBD1. J was trimmed by 2 bases and V by 6 bases; bases with no gene match: 15. CDR3 length: 17 residues. Germline V lookup: CDR1 LNHDA, CDR2 SQIVND (reference sequence). The CDR3 sequence is CASRPTPGQDRNYGYTF. In DNA form, the CDR3 reads TGTGCCAGTAGACCCACTCCTGGACAGGATCGGAACTATGGCTACACCTTC.

The chain is built from TRBV11-3 and TRBJ2-1, with TRBD2 identical over 12 bases. CDR3 length: 16 amino acids. The V segment lost 5 bases and the J segment 9 bases; nucleotides outside the gene matches: 11. Per the germline V gene, CDR1 is SGHNT and CDR2 is YENEEA. CDR3 amino acids: CASSPAGLAGLGEQFF. In nucleotides, the CDR3 is TGTGCCAGCAGCCCAGCGGGACTAGCGGGCCTTGGTGAGCAGTTCTTC.

The V gene is TRBV7-9, the J gene TRBJ2-2; a possible D gene is TRBD1 (5 bases). This CDR3 has 13 residues. Germline V gene lookup returns CDR1 SEHNR and CDR2 FQNEAQ (reference sequence). V lost 5 bases and J 6 bases, leaving 10 bases between the germline ends. CDR3 DNA: TGTGCCAGCAGCAGCAAAGGGGCCGGGGAGCTGTTTTTT. Its translation: CASSSKGAGELFF.

The genes are TRBV5-6 and TRBJ1-6; 7 bases are shared with TRBD1. The CDR3 is made up of 14 amino acids. The V gene end was trimmed by 4 bases and the J gene end by 11 bases; junction bases not matched to a gene: 9. Per germline, CDR1 SGHDT and CDR2 YYEEEE. In DNA, the CDR3 is TGTGCCAGCAGCCTCCGGGACAGATTTACACCCCTCCACTTT. Translation: CASSLRDRFTPLHF.

The chain employs TRBV13 and TRBJ2-1, with D hard to call. CDR3 length: 14 residues. CDR1 is PRHDT, CDR2 FYEKMQ, per germline (reference sequence). V lost 3 bases and J lost 7, with 13 bases in between. The CDR3 bases are TGTGCCAGCAGCTTTCTGAGTCGATTTAATGAGCAGTTCTTC. Translated, it gives CASSFLSRFNEQFF.

The rearrangement uses TRBV24-1 and TRBJ1-1, with D maybe TRBD1 (6 bases). V lost 5 bases to trimming and J lost 1 base, with 7 bases between them. The CDR3 loop spans 13 amino acids. CDR1 and CDR2 (germline): KGHDR, SFDVKD. This CDR3 reads CATSARGNTEAFF. CDR3 coding DNA: TGTGCCACCAGTGCCAGGGGGAACACTGAAGCTTTCTTT.

The chain recombines TRBV5-1 with TRBJ1-1; D is perhaps TRBD1 (5 bases). Germline V gives CDR1 SGHRS, CDR2 YFSETQ. This CDR3 region has 18 residues. Trimming removed 5 bases from V and 1 base from J, with 24 bases in between. The CDR3 region is CASSPSGAGTFSNTEAFF. DNA for the CDR3: TGCGCCAGCAGTCCCTCCGGAGCAGGGACTTTCTCGAACACTGAAGCTTTCTTT.

The chain uses TRBV11-2 and TRBJ1-2; D gene uncertain. Germline V gene lookup returns CDR1 SGHAT and CDR2 FQNNGV. V lost 5 bases and J 4 bases, leaving 11 bases between the germline ends. There are 13 residues in the CDR3. The DNA for the CDR3 is TGTGCCAGCAGCCCCCCCGGCGGCTATGGCTACACCTTC. Protein sequence: CASSPPGGYGYTF. The full variable domain, in which reference TRBV11-2 and TRBJ1-2 provide the parts outside the CDR3, is EAGVAQSPRYKIIEKRQSVAFWCNPISGHATLYWYQQILGQGPKLLIQFQNNGVVDDSQLPKDRFSAERLKGVDSTLKIQPAKLEDSAVYLCASSPPGGYGYTFGSGTRLTVV.

This chain connects TRBV12-3 or TRBV12-4 to TRBJ1-2; D is ambiguous. CDR3 length equals 13 residues. V lost 1 base and J lost 6, with 9 bases in between. CDR3 sequence (DNA): TGTGCCAGCAGTTTAGGCAGGAAGGATGGCTACACCTTC. It codes for CASSLGRKDGYTF.

This sequence joins TRBV4-1 and TRBJ1-5; D is unresolved. This CDR3 region has 12 residues. Germline V gives CDR1 MGHRA, CDR2 YSYEKL. The V gene lost 0 bases and the J gene lost 6 bases, with 3 bases spanning the gap. The CDR3 sequence is CASSQDSQPQHF. The CDR3 DNA follows: TGCGCCAGCAGCCAAGATAGTCAGCCCCAGCATTTT.

The chain uses TRBV4-2 and TRBJ2-3, with D maybe TRBD2 (7 bases). Germline V CDR1 and CDR2: LGHNA, YNFKEQ. This CDR3 is 16 amino acids long. V lost 0 bases and J lost 2, with 12 bases in between. This CDR3 is CASSQDWRGLTDTQYF. The DNA for the CDR3 is TGTGCCAGCAGCCAAGATTGGCGGGGGCTCACAGATACGCAGTATTTT.

This clone rates as large. This chain connects TRBV29-1 to TRBJ1-1; the match to TRBD1 covers 7 bases. Germline assignment: CDR1 SQVTM and CDR2 ANQGSEA. Trimming at V came to 4 bases and at J to 5 bases, leaving 7 bases not matched to a gene. This CDR3 comprises 13 residues. CDR3 residues: CSVAMSGGTEAFF. The CDR3 DNA is TGCAGCGTTGCAATGTCAGGGGGAACTGAAGCTTTCTTT.

Only a few counts were recorded for this clone. The V call is TRBV10-3, the J call TRBJ1-4; D is possibly TRBD1 (6 bases). V lost 11 bases and J lost 4, with 14 bases in between. The CDR3 is made up of 13 amino acids. In germline, CDR1 is ENHRY, CDR2 SYGVKD. CDR3 in DNA: TGTGCCGCCCGGGACATCCGTAATGAAAAACTGTTTTTT. Translation: CAARDIRNEKLFF.

The rearrangement links TRBV5-5 to TRBJ1-6; TRBD1 is a possible D gene (5 bases). CDR3 length equals 16 residues. Trimming took off 0 bases at V and 8 bases at J, with 15 bases between the two ends. Germline V CDR1 and CDR2: SGHKS, YYEKEE (reference sequence). The CDR3 bases are TGTGCCAGCAGCTTGGTTTTTTGGCAAGGGGATTCACCCCTCCACTTT. Encoded protein: CASSLVFWQGDSPLHF.

The chain joins TRBV28 to TRBJ1-4; weak D call: TRBD1 (6 bases). The CDR3 is 15 residues long. V was shortened by 2 bases and J by 8 bases, with 15 bases between the two germline ends. The germline V gene has CDR1 MDHEN and CDR2 SYDVKM. CDR3: CASSLGGRGEEKLFF. CDR3 bases: TGTGCCAGCAGTTTAGGGGGCAGGGGTGAGGAAAAACTGTTTTTT.

This clone occurred a few times. The chain has TRBV7-2 and TRBJ1-4; TRBD1 matches at 9 bases. Unmatched junction bases numbered 6, after V lost 5 bases and J lost 8 bases. There are 14 residues in the CDR3. Germline V CDR1 and CDR2: SGHTA, FQGNSA. The DNA for the CDR3 is TGTGCCAGCAGCCCACAGGGGGCGGGGGAAAAACTGTTTTTT. Translated, it gives CASSPQGAGEKLFF.

The V gene is TRBV11-2, the J gene TRBJ1-3; D is undetermined. V lost 3 bases to trimming and J lost 9 bases, with 6 bases between them. From germline, CDR1 is SGHAT and CDR2 FQNNGV. This CDR3 comprises 11 residues. In DNA, the CDR3 is TGTGCCAGCAGCTTCGGAGGCACCATATATTTT. The encoded protein is CASSFGGTIYF.

This chain connects TRBV21-1 to TRBJ2-3; no DNA check was done on the table's D call, TRBD1. TRBV21-1 is termed a pseudogene. The CDR3 sequence is 17 residues long. The CDR3 sequence is CASSTQTGAPSTDTQYF. As DNA, the CDR3 is TGTGCCAGCAGCACCCAAACAGGGGCCCCCAGCACAGATACGCAGTATTTT.

The V and J genes are TRBV6-2 or TRBV6-3 and TRBJ1-2; D is ambiguous. CDR3 length: 14 amino acids. Germline V CDR1 and CDR2: MNHEY, SVGEGT. V lost 3 bases, J lost 4 bases, and 12 bases lay in between. CDR3: CASSYAGRTYGYTF. CDR3 DNA sequence: TGTGCCAGCAGTTATGCCGGGAGGACCTATGGCTACACCTTC.

This chain uses TRBV28 with TRBJ1-2, with 9 bases that match TRBD1. There are 15 residues in the CDR3. The trim removed 6 bases at V and 5 bases at J, leaving 10 bases unmatched. Germline V gene lookup returns CDR1 MDHEN and CDR2 SYDVKM. The CDR3 spells CASSKPPGQGYGYTF. In DNA form, the CDR3 reads TGTGCCAGCAGCAAACCCCCGGGACAGGGTTATGGCTACACCTTC.